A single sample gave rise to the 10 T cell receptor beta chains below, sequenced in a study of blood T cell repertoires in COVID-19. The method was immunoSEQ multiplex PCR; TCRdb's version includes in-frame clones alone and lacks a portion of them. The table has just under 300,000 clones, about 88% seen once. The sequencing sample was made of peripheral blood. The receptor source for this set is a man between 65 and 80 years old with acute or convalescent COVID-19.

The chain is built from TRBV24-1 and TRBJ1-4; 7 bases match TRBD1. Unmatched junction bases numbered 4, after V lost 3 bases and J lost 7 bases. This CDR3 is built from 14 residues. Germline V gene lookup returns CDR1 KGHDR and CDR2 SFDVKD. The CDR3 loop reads CATSDGDSSEKLFF. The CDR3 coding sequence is TGTGCCACCAGTGATGGGGACAGTTCTGAAAAACTGTTTTTT.

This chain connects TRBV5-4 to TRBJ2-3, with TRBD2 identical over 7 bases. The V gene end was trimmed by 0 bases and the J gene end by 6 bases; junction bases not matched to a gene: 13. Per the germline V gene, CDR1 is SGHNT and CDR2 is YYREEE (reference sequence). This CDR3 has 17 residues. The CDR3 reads CASSLAGWKSGVDTQYF. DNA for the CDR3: TGTGCCAGCAGCTTGGCCGGATGGAAAAGCGGGGTGGATACGCAGTATTTT.

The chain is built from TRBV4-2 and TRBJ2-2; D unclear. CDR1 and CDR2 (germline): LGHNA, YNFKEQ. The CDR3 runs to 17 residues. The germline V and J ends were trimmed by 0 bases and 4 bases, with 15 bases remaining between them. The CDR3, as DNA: TGTGCCAGCAGCCAAGATAGCCTTGGCGCCATCACCGGGGAGCTGTTTTTT. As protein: CASSQDSLGAITGELFF.

The chain's CDR3 is CASSMRLAGGITGELFF. CDR3 DNA sequence: TGTGCCAGCAGTATGCGACTAGCGGGAGGGATCACCGGGGAGCTGTTTTTT. The J gene is TRBJ2-2, the V gene TRBV27; 14 nucleotides line up with TRBD2. This CDR3 has 17 residues. Germline V gene data show CDR1 as MNHEY and CDR2 as SMNVEV (reference sequence). V was clipped by 5 bases and J by 4 bases; unmatched bases: 6.

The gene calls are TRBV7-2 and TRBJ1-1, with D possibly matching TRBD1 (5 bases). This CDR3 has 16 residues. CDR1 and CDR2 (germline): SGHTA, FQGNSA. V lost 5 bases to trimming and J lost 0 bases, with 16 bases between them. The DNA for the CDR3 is TGTGCCAGCAGCCCCCCGGGGGTAAGGATGAACACTGAAGCTTTCTTT. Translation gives CASSPPGVRMNTEAFF.

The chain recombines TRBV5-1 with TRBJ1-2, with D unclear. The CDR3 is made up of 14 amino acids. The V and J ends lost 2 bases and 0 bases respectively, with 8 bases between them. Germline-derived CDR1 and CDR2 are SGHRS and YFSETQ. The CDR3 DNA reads TGCGCCAGCAGCTTCCTCCCAGCTAACTATGGCTACACCTTC. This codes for CASSFLPANYGYTF.

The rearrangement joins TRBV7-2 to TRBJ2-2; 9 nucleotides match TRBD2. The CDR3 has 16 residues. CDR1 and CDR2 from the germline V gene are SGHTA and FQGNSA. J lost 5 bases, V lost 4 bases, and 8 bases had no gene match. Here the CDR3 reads CASSSEEAGGTGELFF. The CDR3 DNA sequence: TGTGCCAGCAGCTCCGAAGAAGCGGGAGGAACCGGGGAGCTGTTTTTT.

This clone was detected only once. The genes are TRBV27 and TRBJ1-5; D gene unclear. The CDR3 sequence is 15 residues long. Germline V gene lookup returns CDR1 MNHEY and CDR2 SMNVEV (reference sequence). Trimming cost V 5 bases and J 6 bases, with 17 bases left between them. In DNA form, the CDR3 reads TGTGCCAGCAGTCCCTTCAGTGGCTTAAGTCAGCCCCAGCATTTT. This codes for CASSPFSGLSQPQHF.

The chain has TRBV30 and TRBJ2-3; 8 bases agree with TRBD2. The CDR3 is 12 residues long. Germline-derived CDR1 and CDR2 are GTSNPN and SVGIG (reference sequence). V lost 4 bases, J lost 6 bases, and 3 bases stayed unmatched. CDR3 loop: CAWNGGVDTQYF. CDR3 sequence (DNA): TGTGCCTGGAACGGGGGGGTGGATACGCAGTATTTT.

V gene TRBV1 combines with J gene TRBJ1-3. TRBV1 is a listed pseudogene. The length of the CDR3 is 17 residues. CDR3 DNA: TGCACCAGCAGCCAAGGCACGAGGTTACTCTCTGGAAACACCATATATTTT. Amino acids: CTSSQGTRLLSGNTIYF.